These 18 T cell receptor beta chains came from one sample sequenced in a study of blood T cell repertoires in COVID-19. TCRdb keeps only in-frame clones here, not all; method: immunoSEQ multiplex PCR. The sample has just over 650,000 clones; about 87% are singletons. The sequenced sample consisted of peripheral blood. These receptors all come from a woman younger than 30 with acute or convalescent COVID-19.

The chain combines TRBV15 with TRBJ2-3; 8 bases fit TRBD1. The CDR3 covers 16 residues. V shed 1 base, J shed 6 bases, and the junction held 9 bases outside the gene matches. The germline V gene has CDR1 LNHNV and CDR2 YYDKDF (reference sequence). This CDR3 reads CATSRVQDREGDTQYF. The CDR3 coding sequence is TGTGCCACCAGCAGAGTCCAGGACAGGGAAGGTGATACGCAGTATTTT. Filled out from reference TRBV15 and TRBJ2-3, the complete variable domain reads DAMVIQNPRYQVTQFGKPVTLSCSQTLNHNVMYWYQQKSSQAPKLLFHYYDKDFNNEADTPDNFQSRRPNTSFCFLDIRSPGLGDTAMYLCATSRVQDREGDTQYFGPGTRLTVL.

The genes are TRBV6-5 and TRBJ2-7, with 7 nucleotides matching TRBD2. CDR1 is MNHEY, CDR2 SVGAGI, per germline. With 0 bases clipped from V and 3 bases from J, the junction kept 5 bases outside the gene matches. The CDR3 is 15 residues long. CDR3 amino acids: CASSYSGGGLYEQYF. The CDR3 DNA reads TGTGCCAGCAGTTACTCTGGCGGGGGACTCTACGAGCAGTACTTC.

This clone was recorded a few times. The rearrangement links TRBV7-2 to TRBJ1-2, with D possibly matching TRBD1 (6 bases). The V and J ends lost 5 bases and 2 bases respectively, with 15 bases between them. This CDR3 spans 15 amino acids. Germline CDR1 reads SGHTA; CDR2 reads FQGNSA. CDR3 sequence: CASSPIGDKNYGYTF. The CDR3 region has the DNA TGTGCCAGCAGCCCCATCGGGGACAAAAACTATGGCTACACCTTC.

The CDR3 DNA follows: TGTGCCAGCAGTTTAGCCGTCAACTATGGCTACACCTTC. As protein: CASSLAVNYGYTF. V and J are TRBV12-3 or TRBV12-4 and TRBJ1-2, with unresolved D. The V end was cut by 0 bases, the J end by 2 bases, with 4 bases between. CDR3 length: 13 residues.

The V gene is TRBV4-1, the J gene TRBJ1-4; the match to TRBD1 covers 9 bases. V lost 3 bases, J lost 8 bases, and 7 bases stayed unmatched. This CDR3 contains 15 residues. From germline, CDR1 is MGHRA and CDR2 YSYEKL. The CDR3 bases are TGCGCCAGCAGCCAGCCACAGGGGGCGCAGGAAAAACTGTTTTTT. This gives the protein CASSQPQGAQEKLFF.

The chain links TRBV19 to TRBJ1-6; possible D gene TRBD1, 5 bases. The germline gives CDR1 LNHDA, CDR2 SQIVND (reference sequence). The CDR3 length is 12 residues. The ends were cut back, 6 bases at V and 7 bases at J, with 7 bases in the middle. CDR3 loop: CASSDSNSPLHF. The CDR3 nucleotides read TGTGCCAGTAGCGACAGCAATTCACCCCTCCACTTT. Looking up the rest from reference TRBV19 and TRBJ1-6 gives the full variable domain: DGGITQSPKYLFRKEGQNVTLSCEQNLNHDAMYWYRQDPGQGLRLIYYSQIVNDFQKGDIAEGYSVSREKKESFPLTVTSAQKNPTAFYLCASSDSNSPLHFGNGTRLTVT.

This chain links TRBV5-6 with TRBJ2-2; the match to TRBD2 covers 8 bases. Germline CDR1 and CDR2: SGHDT and YYEEEE. The CDR3 has 16 amino acids. After removal of 3 bases from V and 3 bases from J, the junction contained 7 bases not matched to a gene. The CDR3 DNA follows: TGTGCCAGCAGCTGGGAGACTAGCGCTGACACCGGGGAGCTGTTTTTT. This translates into CASSWETSADTGELFF.

As concerns this clone: A junction end diverges from the germline sequence, so it may reflect a read error. This chain links TRBV7-2 with TRBJ1-2; no reliable D call. Germline V gene sequence: CDR1 SGHTA, CDR2 FQGNSA. CDR3 size: 14 residues. The CDR3 protein is CASKGALPGHGFTF. The CDR3 region has the DNA TGTGCCAGCAAGGGAGCCCTCCCTGGGCATGGCTTCACCTTC.

The CDR3 loop is CASSSGTGGRLTYEQYF. The CDR3, as DNA: TGTGCCAGCAGCTCCGGGACAGGGGGCCGCCTAACCTACGAGCAGTACTTC. J is TRBJ2-7 and V is TRBV11-2; 12 nucleotides agree with TRBD1. The germline V gene encodes CDR1 SGHAT and CDR2 FQNNGV. The V segment lost 4 bases and the J segment 2 bases; nucleotides outside the gene matches: 9. This CDR3 is built from 17 residues.

This rearrangement joins TRBV9 to TRBJ2-1; 8 nucleotides align to TRBD2. Germline lookup yields CDR1 SGDLS and CDR2 YYNGEE. The trim removed 0 bases at V and 4 bases at J, leaving 3 bases unmatched. The CDR3 contains 15 residues. The CDR3: CASSVDSGVYNEQFF. As DNA, the CDR3 is TGTGCCAGCAGCGTAGATAGCGGGGTTTACAATGAGCAGTTCTTC.

The CDR3 loop reads CASSQDAGAPYGYTF. The CDR3 DNA is TGCGCCAGCAGCCAAGATGCGGGGGCGCCTTATGGCTACACCTTC. The J gene is TRBJ1-2, the V gene TRBV4-3; TRBD1 might be the D (6 bases). The CDR3 length is 15 residues. Germline loops: CDR1 LGHNA, CDR2 YSLEER. The V and J ends lost 0 bases and 5 bases respectively, with 13 bases between them.

This chain's CDR3 is CASTQGAAYGYTF. The CDR3, as DNA: TGTGCCAGTACTCAGGGGGCGGCCTATGGCTACACCTTC. The chain carries TRBV6-5 and TRBJ1-2, with 8 positions matching TRBD1. V lost 9 bases, J lost 4 bases, and 7 bases stayed unmatched. Per germline, CDR1 MNHEY and CDR2 SVGAGI. The CDR3 contains 13 residues.

This rearrangement joins TRBV5-1 to TRBJ1-6, with unresolved D. CDR1 and CDR2 from the germline V gene are SGHRS and YFSETQ. The CDR3 is 13 amino acids. V gave up 4 bases and J gave up 8 bases, with 10 bases separating them. CDR3 sequence: CASSVSSDSPLHF. DNA of the CDR3: TGCGCCAGCAGCGTGAGCAGCGATTCACCCCTCCACTTT.

V usage is TRBV30 and J usage is TRBJ1-1; D perhaps matches TRBD1 (6 bases). The CDR3 totals 13 residues. Germline loops: CDR1 GTSNPN, CDR2 SVGIG (reference sequence). V dropped 0 bases and J dropped 4 bases, with 9 bases sitting between them. The CDR3 loop reads CAWSVGAPTEAFF. The CDR3 coding sequence is TGTGCCTGGAGTGTGGGGGCGCCCACTGAAGCTTTCTTT.

The gene calls are TRBV18 and TRBJ1-5, with no clear D. V lost 5 bases and J lost 0, with 5 bases in between. Germline V CDR1 and CDR2: KGHSH, LQKENI. CDR3 length: 13 residues. The CDR3 is CASSAYSNQPQHF. DNA of the CDR3: TGTGCCAGCTCAGCCTATAGCAATCAGCCCCAGCATTTT. Complete variable domain (other parts from reference TRBV18 and TRBJ1-5): NAGVMQNPRHLVRRRGQEARLRCSPMKGHSHVYWYRQLPEEGLKFMVYLQKENIIDESGMPKERFSAEFPKEGPSILRIQQVVRGDSAAYFCASSAYSNQPQHFGDGTRLSIL.

This clone was detected a few times. This sequence joins TRBV25-1 and TRBJ2-7, with 7 bases aligning to TRBD1. V lost 3 bases to trimming and J lost 6 bases; unmatched junction nucleotides: 11. CDR1 and CDR2 from the germline V gene are MGHDK and SYGVNS. This CDR3 comprises 15 residues. This CDR3 reads CASSEADRESGEQYF. The CDR3 nucleotides are TGTGCCAGCAGTGAGGCAGACAGGGAAAGTGGCGAGCAGTACTTC.

The V call is TRBV6-5, the J call TRBJ1-5, with TRBD1 matching over 8 bases. The V gene end was trimmed by 6 bases and the J gene end by 7 bases; junction bases not matched to a gene: 5. CDR1 and CDR2 from the germline V gene are MNHEY and SVGAGI. CDR3 length equals 13 residues. CDR3 amino acids: CASRIDRGQPQHF. DNA of the CDR3: TGTGCCAGCAGGATCGACAGGGGCCAGCCCCAGCATTTT.

The V and J genes are TRBV6-1 and TRBJ1-5; D is perhaps TRBD1 (6 bases). V was clipped by 2 bases and J by 5 bases, with 10 bases between them. The CDR3 has 14 residues. Germline assignment: CDR1 MNHNS and CDR2 SASEGT. This chain's CDR3 is CASSEWTEDQPQHF. CDR3 sequence (DNA): TGTGCCAGCAGTGAATGGACAGAGGATCAGCCCCAGCATTTT.